Following are 13 T cell receptor beta chains from one sample sequenced in a study of regulatory T cells in long-lasting Graves disease. The authors built TCR beta libraries using iRepertoire HTBI primers and Arm-PCR of CDR3 regions. TCRdb re-called the multiplex PCR reads through MiXCR, storing one row per CDR3 protein. The sample lists hundreds of thousands of distinct CDR3 sequences, approximately 12% occurring once. Time point given: newly diagnosed GD, antithyroid drugs for less than 3 months. PBMC-derived RNA was used for the TCR library. These data were also reused for a study on T cells in Graves' hyperthyroidism and ophthalmopathy.

The sequencing here drew on peripheral blood mononuclear cells (PBMCs), taken at new diagnosis, from a patient treated with antithyroid drugs. These receptors were collected from a woman aged 25 to 45 with Graves disease.

In regard to this clonotype: This likely traces to a read error, being one base from a far larger clone. The rearrangement links TRBV6-1 to TRBJ2-7, with D possibly being TRBD1 (5 bases). Trimming removed 3 bases at V and 5 bases at J, with 20 bases between. The germline V gene encodes CDR1 MNHNS and CDR2 SASEGT. The CDR3 contains 16 residues. Here the CDR3 reads CASSESWAQGYNEQYF. The CDR3 DNA reads TGTGCCAGCAGTGAGTCGTGGGCGCAGGGCTACAACGAGCAGTACTTC.

This clonotype was seen at least ten times. The CDR3 protein is CASSLGDRVLNEQFF. The CDR3 DNA follows: TGTGCCAGCAGCTTGGGGGACAGGGTCTTGAATGAGCAGTTCTTC. The chain is built from TRBV5-6 and TRBJ2-1; the match to TRBD1 covers 9 bases. With V trimmed by 0 bases and J by 7 bases, 5 bases remained unmatched. The CDR3 runs 15 residues. From germline, CDR1 is SGHDT and CDR2 YYEEEE.

This clonotype has just a few counts. The rearrangement uses TRBV30 and TRBJ2-5; TRBD2 matches at 8 bases. The germline V gene encodes CDR1 GTSNPN and CDR2 SVGIG (reference sequence). The V segment lost 3 bases and the J segment 2 bases; nucleotides outside the gene matches: 5. This CDR3 has 14 amino acids. CDR3 nucleotide sequence: TGTGCCTGGAGCGGGGGGGGGACGCAAGAGACCCAGTACTTC. It yields the protein CAWSGGGTQETQYF.

With regard to this clonotype: A read error may explain this, as a much larger clone is one base away. V is TRBV20-1 and J is TRBJ1-4; 9 bases are shared with TRBD1. The germline CDR1 and CDR2 sequences are DFQATT and SNEGSKA (reference sequence). The CDR3 spans 13 residues. The junction had 10 bases not matched to a gene; V was cut back by 5 bases and J by 12 bases. The CDR3 DNA reads TGCAGTGCTCATCGACAGGGGGGTGCGGAACTGTTTTTT. This translates into CSAHRQGGAELFF.

This clonotype was counted ten times or more. Written as DNA, the CDR3 is TGTGCCAGCAGCCCGAGGACTAGCGGGAGAAATGAGCAGTTCTTC. Residues: CASSPRTSGRNEQFF. V is TRBV11-2 and J is TRBJ2-1; 13 nucleotides agree with TRBD2. Germline V gives CDR1 SGHAT, CDR2 FQNNGV. Trimming at V came to 5 bases and at J to 7 bases, leaving 5 bases not matched to a gene. The CDR3 length is 15 residues.

Ten or more counts support this clonotype. The chain uses TRBV7-8 and TRBJ1-2; the D is unclear. Germline V CDR1 and CDR2: SGHVS, FQNEAQ. This CDR3 contains 14 residues. Trimming took 3 bases from V and 9 from J, leaving 17 bases between them. CDR3 sequence: CASSFLDPQESYTF. CDR3 sequence (DNA): TGTGCCAGCAGCTTTTTAGACCCCCAAGAGAGCTACACCTTC.

This clonotype came up a few times. The chain joins TRBV5-1 to TRBJ2-3; 11 bases line up with TRBD2. The V and J ends lost 2 bases and 0 bases, in that order; junction bases with no gene match: 8. This CDR3 spans 18 amino acids. Germline V CDR1 and CDR2: SGHRS, YFSETQ. DNA of the CDR3: TGCGCCAGCAGCTTCACTCGGACTAGCGGGTCTAGCACAGATACGCAGTATTTT. It yields the protein CASSFTRTSGSSTDTQYF.

This clonotype was observed a few times. The chain is built from TRBV20-1 and TRBJ2-3; D is unresolved. The CDR3 length is 14 residues. Germline-derived CDR1 and CDR2 are DFQATT and SNEGSKA (reference sequence). V shed 2 bases and J shed 4 bases, with 13 bases lying between them. The CDR3 DNA reads as TGCAGTGCTAGACCGGGCCCACTCGCAGATACGCAGTATTTT. It yields the protein CSARPGPLADTQYF.

This clonotype was observed a handful of times. The chain uses TRBV4-1 and TRBJ1-2, with D perhaps matching TRBD1 (6 bases). Per the germline V gene, CDR1 is MGHRA and CDR2 is YSYEKL. This CDR3 has 16 residues. Trimming took off 2 bases at V and 8 bases at J, with 21 bases between the two ends. The CDR3 protein is CASSQLRLSGARGYTF. The CDR3 DNA sequence: TGCGCCAGCAGCCAACTTAGGCTATCAGGGGCGAGGGGCTACACCTTC.

This clonotype was counted many times. The chain uses TRBV20-1 and TRBJ2-5; 9 nucleotides line up with TRBD1. Germline-derived CDR1 and CDR2 are DFQATT and SNEGSKA (reference sequence). The CDR3 contains 17 residues. The V segment lost 3 bases and the J segment 3 bases; nucleotides outside the gene matches: 14. The CDR3 sequence is CSARQDRGWYAEETQYF. Here the CDR3 DNA reads TGCAGTGCTAGGCAGGACAGGGGTTGGTATGCGGAAGAGACCCAGTACTTC.

This clonotype was observed many times. The CDR3: CASTLHSGNTIYF. CDR3 DNA: TGTGCCAGCACCTTACACTCTGGAAACACCATATATTTT. The V call is TRBV6-1, the J call TRBJ1-3; D is ambiguous. This CDR3 spans 13 amino acids. V lost 7 bases and J 0 bases, leaving 7 bases between the germline ends. The V gene's germline CDR1 is MNHNS and CDR2 SASEGT.

This clonotype came up many times. This chain uses TRBV2 with TRBJ1-5, with 7 positions matching TRBD1. From germline, CDR1 is SNHLY and CDR2 FYNNEI. V trimming: 6 bases; J trimming: 3 bases; junction bases outside the gene matches: 8. This CDR3 spans 15 amino acids. The CDR3 is CASRGDSLYNQPQHF. The CDR3, as DNA: TGTGCCAGCAGAGGGGACAGCCTCTACAATCAGCCCCAGCATTTT.

There are many counts of this clonotype. This CDR3 reads CASSLSGLMDKETQYF. CDR3 bases: TGTGCCAGCAGCTTATCTGGGTTAATGGATAAAGAGACCCAGTACTTC. The V and J genes are TRBV7-9 and TRBJ2-5, with D uncertain. The CDR3 length is 16 residues. Trimming cost V 2 bases and J 3 bases, with 16 bases left between them. The germline gives CDR1 SEHNR, CDR2 FQNEAQ (reference sequence).